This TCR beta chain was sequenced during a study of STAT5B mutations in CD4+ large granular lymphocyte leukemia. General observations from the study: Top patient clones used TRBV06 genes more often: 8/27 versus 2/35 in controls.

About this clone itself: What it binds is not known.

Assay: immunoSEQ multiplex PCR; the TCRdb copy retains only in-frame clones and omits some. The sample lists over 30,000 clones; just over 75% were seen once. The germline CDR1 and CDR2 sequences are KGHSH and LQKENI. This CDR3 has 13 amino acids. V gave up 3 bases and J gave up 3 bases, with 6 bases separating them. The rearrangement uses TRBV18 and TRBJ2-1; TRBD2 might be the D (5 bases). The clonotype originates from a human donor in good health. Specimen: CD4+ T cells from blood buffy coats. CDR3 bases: TGTGCCAGCTCACCCGACTACTACAATGAGCAGTTCTTC. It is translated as CASSPDYYNEQFF.